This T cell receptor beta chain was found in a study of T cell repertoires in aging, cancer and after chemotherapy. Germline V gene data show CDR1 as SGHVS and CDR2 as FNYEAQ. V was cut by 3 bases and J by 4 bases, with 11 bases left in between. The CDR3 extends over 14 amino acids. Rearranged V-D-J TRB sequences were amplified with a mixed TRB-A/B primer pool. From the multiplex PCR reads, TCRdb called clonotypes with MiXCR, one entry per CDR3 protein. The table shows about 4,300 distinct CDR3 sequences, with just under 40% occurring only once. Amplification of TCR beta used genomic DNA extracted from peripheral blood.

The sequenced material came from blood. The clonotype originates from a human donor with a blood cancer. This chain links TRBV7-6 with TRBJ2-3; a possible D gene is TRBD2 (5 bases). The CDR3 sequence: CASSFAGSADTQYF. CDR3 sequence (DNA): TGTGCCAGCAGCTTTGCTGGGAGCGCAGATACGCAGTATTTT.